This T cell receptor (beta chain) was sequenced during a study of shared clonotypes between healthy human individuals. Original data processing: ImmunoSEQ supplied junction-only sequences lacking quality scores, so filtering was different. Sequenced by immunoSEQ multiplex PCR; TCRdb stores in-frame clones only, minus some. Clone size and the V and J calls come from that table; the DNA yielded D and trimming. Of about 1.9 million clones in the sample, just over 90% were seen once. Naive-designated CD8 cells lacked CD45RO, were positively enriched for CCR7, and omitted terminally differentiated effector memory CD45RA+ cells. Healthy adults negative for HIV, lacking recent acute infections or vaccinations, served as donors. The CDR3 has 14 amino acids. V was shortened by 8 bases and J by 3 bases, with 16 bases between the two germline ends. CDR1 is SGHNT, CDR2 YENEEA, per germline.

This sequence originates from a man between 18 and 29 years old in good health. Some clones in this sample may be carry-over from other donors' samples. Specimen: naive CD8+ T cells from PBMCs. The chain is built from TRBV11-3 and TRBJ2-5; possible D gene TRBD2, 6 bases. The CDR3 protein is CASSSPGGKETQYF. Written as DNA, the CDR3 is TGTGCCAGCTCTTCTCCGGGCGGGAAAGAGACCCAGTACTTC.